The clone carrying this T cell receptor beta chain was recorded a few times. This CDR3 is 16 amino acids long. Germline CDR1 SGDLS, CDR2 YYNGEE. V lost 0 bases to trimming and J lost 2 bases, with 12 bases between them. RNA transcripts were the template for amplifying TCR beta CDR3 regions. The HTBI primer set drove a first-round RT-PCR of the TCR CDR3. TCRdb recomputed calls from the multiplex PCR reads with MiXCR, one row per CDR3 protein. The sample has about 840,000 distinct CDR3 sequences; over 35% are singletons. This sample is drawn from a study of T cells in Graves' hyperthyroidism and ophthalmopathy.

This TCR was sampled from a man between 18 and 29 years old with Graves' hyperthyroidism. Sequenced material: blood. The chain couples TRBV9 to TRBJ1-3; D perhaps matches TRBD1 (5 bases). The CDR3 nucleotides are TGTGCCAGCAGCGTAGATGTCGGGGGGGCTGGAAACACCATATATTTT. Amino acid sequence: CASSVDVGGAGNTIYF.